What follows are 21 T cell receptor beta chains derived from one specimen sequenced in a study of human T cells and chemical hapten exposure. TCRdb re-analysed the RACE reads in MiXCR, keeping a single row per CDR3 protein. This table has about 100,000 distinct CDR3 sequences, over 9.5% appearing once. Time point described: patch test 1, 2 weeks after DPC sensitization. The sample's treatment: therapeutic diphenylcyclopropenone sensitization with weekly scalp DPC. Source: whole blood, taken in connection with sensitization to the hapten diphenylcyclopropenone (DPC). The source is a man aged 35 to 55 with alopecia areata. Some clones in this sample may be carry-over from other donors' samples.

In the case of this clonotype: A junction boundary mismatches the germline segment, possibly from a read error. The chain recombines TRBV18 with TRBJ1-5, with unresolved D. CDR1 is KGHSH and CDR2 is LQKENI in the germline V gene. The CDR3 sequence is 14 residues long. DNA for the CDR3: TGTGCCAGCTCACCACCAGGCGGCAATCAGCCCCAGAATTTT. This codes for CASSPPGGNQPQNF. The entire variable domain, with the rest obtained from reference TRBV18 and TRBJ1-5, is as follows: NAGVMQNPRHLVRRRGQEARLRCSPMKGHSHVYWYRQLPEEGLKFMVYLQKENIIDESGMPKERFSAEFPKEGPSILRIQQVVRGDSAAYFCASSPPGGNQPQNFGDGTRLSIL.

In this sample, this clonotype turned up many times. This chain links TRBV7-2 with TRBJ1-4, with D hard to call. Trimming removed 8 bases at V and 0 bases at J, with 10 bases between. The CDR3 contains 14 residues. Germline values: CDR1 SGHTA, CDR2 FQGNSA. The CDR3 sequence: CASRHYPTNEKLFF. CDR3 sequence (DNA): TGTGCCAGCCGACACTACCCAACTAATGAAAAACTGTTTTTT.

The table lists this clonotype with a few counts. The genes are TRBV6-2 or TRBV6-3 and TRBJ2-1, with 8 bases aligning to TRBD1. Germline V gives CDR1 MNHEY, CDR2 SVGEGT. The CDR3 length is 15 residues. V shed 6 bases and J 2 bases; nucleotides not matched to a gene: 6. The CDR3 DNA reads TGTGCCAGCAGACCTGACAGGGGCGCCTACAATGAGCAGTTCTTC. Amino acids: CASRPDRGAYNEQFF.

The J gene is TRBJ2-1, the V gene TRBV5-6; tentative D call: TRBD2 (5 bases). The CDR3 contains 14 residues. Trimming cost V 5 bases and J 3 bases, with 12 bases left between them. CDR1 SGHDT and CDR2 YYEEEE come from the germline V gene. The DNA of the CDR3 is TGTGCCAGCAGGGGGAGAGCGATCTACAATGAGCAGTTCTTC. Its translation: CASRGRAIYNEQFF.

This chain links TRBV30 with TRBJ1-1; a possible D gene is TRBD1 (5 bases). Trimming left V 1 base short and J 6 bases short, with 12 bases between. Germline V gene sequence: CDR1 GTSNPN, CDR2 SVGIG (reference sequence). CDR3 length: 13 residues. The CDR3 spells CAWSEAGDSEAFF. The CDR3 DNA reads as TGTGCCTGGAGTGAAGCCGGGGACTCTGAAGCTTTCTTT. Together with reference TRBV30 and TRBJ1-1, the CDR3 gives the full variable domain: SQTIHQWPATLVQPVGSPLSLECTVEGTSNPNLYWYRQAAGRGLQLLFYSVGIGQISSEVPQNLSASRPQDRQFILSSKKLLLSDSGFYLCAWSEAGDSEAFFGQGTRLTVV.

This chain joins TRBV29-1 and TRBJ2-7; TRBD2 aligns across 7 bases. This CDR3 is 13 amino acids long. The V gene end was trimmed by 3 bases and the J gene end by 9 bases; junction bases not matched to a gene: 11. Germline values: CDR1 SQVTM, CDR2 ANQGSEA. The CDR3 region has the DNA TGCAGCGTTGACCCGGGAGGTCCAGGAGGGCAGTACTTC. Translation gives CSVDPGGPGGQYF.

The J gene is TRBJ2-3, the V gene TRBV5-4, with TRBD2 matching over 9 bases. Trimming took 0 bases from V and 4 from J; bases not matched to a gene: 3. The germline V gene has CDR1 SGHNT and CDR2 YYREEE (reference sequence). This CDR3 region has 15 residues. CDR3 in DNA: TGTGCCAGCAGCTTGGCCCTAGCGGGATCAGATACGCAGTATTTT. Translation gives CASSLALAGSDTQYF.

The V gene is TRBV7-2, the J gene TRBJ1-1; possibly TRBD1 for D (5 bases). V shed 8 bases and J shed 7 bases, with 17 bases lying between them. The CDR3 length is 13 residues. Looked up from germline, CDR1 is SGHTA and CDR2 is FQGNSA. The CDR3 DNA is TGTGCCAGCTCAGCTCAGGGTTCGGTTGAAGCTTTCTTT. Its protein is CASSAQGSVEAFF.

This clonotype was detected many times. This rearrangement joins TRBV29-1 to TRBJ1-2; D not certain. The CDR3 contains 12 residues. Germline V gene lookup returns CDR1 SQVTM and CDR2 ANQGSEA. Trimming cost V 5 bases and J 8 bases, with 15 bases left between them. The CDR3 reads CSVSSPPGGYTF. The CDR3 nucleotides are TGCAGCGTTTCCAGTCCCCCAGGAGGCTACACCTTC.

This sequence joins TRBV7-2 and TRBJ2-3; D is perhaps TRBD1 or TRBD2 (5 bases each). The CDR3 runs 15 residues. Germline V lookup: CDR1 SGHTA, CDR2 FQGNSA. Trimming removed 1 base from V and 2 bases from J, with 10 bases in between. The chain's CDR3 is CASSLEGRHTDTQYF. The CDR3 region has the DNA TGTGCCAGCAGCTTAGAGGGGAGACACACAGATACGCAGTATTTT. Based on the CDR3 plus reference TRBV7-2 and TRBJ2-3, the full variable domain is GAGVSQSPSNKVTEKGKDVELRCDPISGHTALYWYRQSLGQGLEFLIYFQGNSAPDKSGLPSDRFSAERTGGSVSTLTIQRTQQEDSAVYLCASSLEGRHTDTQYFGPGTRLTVL.

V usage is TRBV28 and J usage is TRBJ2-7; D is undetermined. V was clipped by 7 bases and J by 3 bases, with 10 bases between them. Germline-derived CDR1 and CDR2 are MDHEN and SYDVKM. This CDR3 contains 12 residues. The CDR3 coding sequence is TGTGCCAGCATCCCGTCGGTCTACGAGCAGTACTTC. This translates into CASIPSVYEQYF.

CDR3 nucleotides: TGTGCCAGCAGCCGCCGGGACAGGGACGAGCAGTACGTC. Encoded protein: CASSRRDRDEQYV. The J gene is TRBJ2-7, the V gene TRBV7-2, with 9 bases that match TRBD1. Trimming took 5 bases from V and 5 from J; bases not matched to a gene: 4. The CDR3 sequence is 13 residues long. The germline gives CDR1 SGHTA, CDR2 FQGNSA.

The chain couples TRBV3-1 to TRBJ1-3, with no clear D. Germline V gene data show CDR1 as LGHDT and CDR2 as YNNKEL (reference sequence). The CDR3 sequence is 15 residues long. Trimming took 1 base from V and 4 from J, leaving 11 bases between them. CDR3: CASSQVNVAGNTIYF. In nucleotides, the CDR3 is TGTGCCAGCAGCCAAGTGAACGTCGCGGGAAACACCATATATTTT.

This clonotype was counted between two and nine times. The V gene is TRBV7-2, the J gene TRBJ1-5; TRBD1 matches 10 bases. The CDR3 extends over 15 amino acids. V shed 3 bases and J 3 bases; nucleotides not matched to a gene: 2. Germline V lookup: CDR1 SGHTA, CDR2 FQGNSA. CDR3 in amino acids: CASSLTGGDNQPQHF. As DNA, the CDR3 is TGTGCCAGCAGCTTGACAGGGGGCGACAATCAGCCCCAGCATTTT.

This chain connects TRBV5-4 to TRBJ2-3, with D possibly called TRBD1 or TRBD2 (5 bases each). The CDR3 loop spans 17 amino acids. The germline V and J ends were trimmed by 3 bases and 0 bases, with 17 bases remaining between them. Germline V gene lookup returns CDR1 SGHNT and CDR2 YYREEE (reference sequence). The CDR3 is CASSSGLRGSSTDTQYF. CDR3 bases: TGTGCCAGCAGCTCGGGGCTGAGGGGTAGCAGCACAGATACGCAGTATTTT.

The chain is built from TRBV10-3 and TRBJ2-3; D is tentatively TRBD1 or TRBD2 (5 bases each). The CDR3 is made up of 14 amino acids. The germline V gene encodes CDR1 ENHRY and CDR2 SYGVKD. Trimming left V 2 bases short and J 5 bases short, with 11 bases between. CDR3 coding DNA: TGTGCCATCAGTGAGCTCCGGGACCGAGATACGCAGTATTTT. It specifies CAISELRDRDTQYF.

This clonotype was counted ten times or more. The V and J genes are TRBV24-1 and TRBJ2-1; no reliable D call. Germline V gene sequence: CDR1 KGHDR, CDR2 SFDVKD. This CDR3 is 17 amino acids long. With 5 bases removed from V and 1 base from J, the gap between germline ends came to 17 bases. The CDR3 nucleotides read TGTGCCACCAGTGGCGCTGGAAGGGCCCGGTCCTACAATGAGCAGTTCTTC. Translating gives CATSGAGRARSYNEQFF.

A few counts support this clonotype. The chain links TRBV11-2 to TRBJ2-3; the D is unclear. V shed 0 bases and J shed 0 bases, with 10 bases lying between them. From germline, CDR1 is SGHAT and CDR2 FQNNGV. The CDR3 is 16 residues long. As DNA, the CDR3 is TGTGCCAGCAGCTTAGAGGTGTGGGGAAGCACAGATACGCAGTATTTT. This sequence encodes CASSLEVWGSTDTQYF.

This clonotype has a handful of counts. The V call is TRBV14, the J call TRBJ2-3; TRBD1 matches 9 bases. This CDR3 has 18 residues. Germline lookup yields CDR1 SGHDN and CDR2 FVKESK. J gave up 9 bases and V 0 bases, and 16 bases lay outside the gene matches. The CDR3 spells CASSQDFRGTGRRETQYF. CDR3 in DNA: TGTGCCAGCAGCCAAGATTTCAGGGGGACAGGGCGACGAGAAACGCAGTATTTT.

Here the CDR3 reads CASSLRQTGGYEQYF. In DNA, the CDR3 is TGTGCCAGCAGCTTACGCCAGACAGGGGGCTACGAGCAGTACTTC. V usage is TRBV7-8 and J usage is TRBJ2-7; TRBD1 matches 9 bases. V shed 2 bases and J 3 bases; nucleotides not matched to a gene: 5. CDR1 is SGHVS, CDR2 FQNEAQ, per germline. The CDR3 is made up of 15 amino acids.

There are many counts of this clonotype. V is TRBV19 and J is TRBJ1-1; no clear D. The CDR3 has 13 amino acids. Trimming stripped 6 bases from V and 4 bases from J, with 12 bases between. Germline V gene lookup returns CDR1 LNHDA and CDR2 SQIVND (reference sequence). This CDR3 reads CASRKETGTEAFF. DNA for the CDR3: TGTGCCAGTAGAAAAGAGACCGGCACTGAAGCTTTCTTT.